A single sample gave rise to the 8 T cell receptor beta chains below, sequenced in a study of blood T cell repertoires in COVID-19. Generated by immunoSEQ multiplex PCR, the TCRdb table keeps only in-frame clones and is missing some. Among about 100,000 clones listed, 84% were seen once. Sequenced: peripheral blood. The receptors were gathered from a man aged 55 to 70 with acute or convalescent COVID-19.

The V call is TRBV28, the J call TRBJ1-2, with D maybe TRBD1 (6 bases). There are 14 residues in the CDR3. Trimming cost V 6 bases and J 4 bases, with 15 bases left between them. Germline V gene data show CDR1 as MDHEN and CDR2 as SYDVKM. The DNA for the CDR3 is TGTGCCAGCAGCTCCTCGGACAGCCTCTATGGCTACACCTTC. Amino acid sequence: CASSSSDSLYGYTF.

V usage is TRBV3-1 (or the pseudogene TRBV3-2) and J usage is TRBJ2-1; a possible D gene is TRBD2 (7 bases). The CDR3 contains 14 residues. Germline CDR1 is LGHDT and CDR2 is YNNKEL (reference sequence). Trimming pared 1 base from V and 7 bases from J, leaving 11 bases between. For the CDR3, the DNA is TGTGCCAGCAGCCAAGGGGGGGGGCCAAATGAGCAGTTCTTC. Its protein is CASSQGGGPNEQFF.

Remarks on this clone: Other DNA sequences in this sample translate to the same CDR3. The J gene is TRBJ2-5, the V gene TRBV5-1; D uncertain. Germline V gene data show CDR1 as SGHRS and CDR2 as YFSETQ. V was pared by 0 bases and J by 2 bases, with 8 bases between. CDR3 length equals 14 residues. In DNA, the CDR3 is TGCGCCAGCAGCTTGGGGCCGGGTCAAGAGACCCAGTACTTC. It encodes CASSLGPGQETQYF. Filled out from reference TRBV5-1 and TRBJ2-5, the complete variable domain reads KAGVTQTPRYLIKTRGQQVTLSCSPISGHRSVSWYQQTPGQGLQFLFEYFSETQRNKGNFPGRFSGRQFSNSRSEMNVSTLELGDSALYLCASSLGPGQETQYFGPGTRLLVL.

This clone came up once. This chain links TRBV5-5 with TRBJ1-6; tentative D call: TRBD1 (6 bases). The ends were cut back, 3 bases at V and 3 bases at J, with 16 bases in the middle. This CDR3 is built from 17 residues. Germline V gene sequence: CDR1 SGHKS, CDR2 YYEKEE (reference sequence). CDR3 region: CASSSISPGHYNSPLHF. CDR3 in DNA: TGTGCCAGCAGCTCGATTTCGCCGGGACACTATAATTCACCCCTCCACTTT.

This chain uses TRBV27 with TRBJ1-4; TRBD1 agrees at 7 bases. CDR3 length: 15 amino acids. Germline V gives CDR1 MNHEY, CDR2 SMNVEV (reference sequence). V shed 2 bases, J shed 7 bases, and the junction held 7 bases outside the gene matches. The CDR3 here is CASSLRPGDSEKLFF. DNA of the CDR3: TGTGCCAGCAGTTTACGCCCAGGGGACAGTGAAAAACTGTTTTTT.

The chain uses TRBV7-9 and TRBJ1-1; 7 nucleotides match TRBD1. Looked up from germline, CDR1 is SEHNR and CDR2 is FQNEAQ (reference sequence). The CDR3 runs 15 residues. V lost 5 bases, J lost 6 bases, and 12 bases stayed unmatched. This CDR3 reads CASSPSTGSGAEAFF. The CDR3 DNA reads as TGTGCCAGCAGCCCGTCGACAGGGTCGGGCGCTGAAGCTTTCTTT.

The chain carries TRBV28 and TRBJ1-2, with 9 bases fitting TRBD1. This CDR3 is built from 16 residues. J was trimmed by 0 bases and V by 3 bases; bases with no gene match: 5. CDR1 and CDR2 (germline): MDHEN, SYDVKM. The CDR3 sequence: CASSFPRTGANYGYTF. The CDR3 coding sequence is TGTGCCAGCAGTTTCCCCCGGACAGGGGCTAACTATGGCTACACCTTC.

In this sample, this clone turned up a few times. V and J are TRBV20-1 and TRBJ1-2, with unresolved D. The V and J ends lost 3 bases and 3 bases respectively, with 5 bases between them. The germline gives CDR1 DFQATT, CDR2 SNEGSKA (reference sequence). The CDR3 runs to 11 residues. The CDR3: CSARRDYGYTF. For the CDR3, the DNA is TGCAGTGCTAGGCGAGACTATGGCTACACCTTC.